The 6 T cell receptor beta chains in this list originate from one sample, sequenced in a study of blood T cells in healthy people across ages. For the second PCR, which ran for about 7 to 11 cycles, a sample-barcoded 5' primer and a J-beta primer mix were used. TCRdb called the 5' RACE reads again in MiXCR, with one record for every CDR3 protein. This sample yields over a million distinct CDR3 sequences, of which under 55% are seen a single time; roughly 3.7% belongs to the top ten. The sample taken for sequencing was blood. The receptors were gathered from a woman younger than 35 in good health.

About this clonotype itself: Sequence at one end of the junction differs from germline and may be a read error. The chain employs TRBV4-3 and TRBJ2-5; a weak D match, TRBD1 (6 bases). CDR3 length: 13 residues. The germline gives CDR1 LGHNA, CDR2 YSLEER. The CDR3 loop is CANSQVQGETQYF. In DNA form, the CDR3 reads TGCGCCAACAGCCAAGTCCAGGGGGAGACCCAGTACTTC.

The V call is TRBV6-6, the J call TRBJ2-6; 8 nucleotides line up with TRBD1. This CDR3 region has 17 residues. Germline trimming cut 5 bases from V and 0 bases from J; bases unmatched to any gene: 6. Germline CDR1 MNHNY, CDR2 SVGAGI (reference sequence). The CDR3 loop is CASSTTGAPSGANVLTF. CDR3 nucleotides: TGTGCCAGCAGTACGACAGGGGCACCCTCTGGGGCCAACGTCCTGACTTTC.

V and J are TRBV20-1 and TRBJ2-7; 10 bases match TRBD2. Germline loops: CDR1 DFQATT, CDR2 SNEGSKA (reference sequence). This CDR3 is built from 15 residues. After removal of 2 bases from V and 7 bases from J, the junction contained 11 bases not matched to a gene. CDR3 amino acids: CSARPAGGDFMEQYF. DNA for the CDR3: TGCAGTGCTAGACCAGCGGGAGGGGACTTTATGGAGCAGTACTTC.

The chain employs TRBV29-1 and TRBJ1-1, with D tentatively TRBD1 (6 bases). The CDR3 is made up of 14 amino acids. V dropped 4 bases and J dropped 4 bases, with 16 bases sitting between them. The germline V gene encodes CDR1 SQVTM and CDR2 ANQGSEA. As DNA, the CDR3 is TGCAGCGTTGGACAGGCCTCCCGCGGCACTGAAGCTTTCTTT. This encodes CSVGQASRGTEAFF.

The chain is built from TRBV7-2 and TRBJ1-2; D uncertain. V lost 2 bases and J 7 bases, leaving 5 bases between the germline ends. From germline, CDR1 is SGHTA and CDR2 FQGNSA. This CDR3 has 11 amino acids. CDR3 nucleotides: TGTGCCAGCAGCTTAATGTGTGGCTACACCTTC. This gives the protein CASSLMCGYTF.

As to this clonotype: This could be a read error, since a much larger clone is one nucleotide away. The V gene is TRBV18, the J gene TRBJ2-7, with 10 bases matching TRBD2. Germline-derived CDR1 and CDR2 are KGHSH and LQKENI. The CDR3 sequence is 14 residues long. V shed 3 bases, J shed 8 bases, and the junction held 7 bases outside the gene matches. CDR3 DNA sequence: TGTGCCAGCTCACCTACGAGGACTAGCGGCAAGCAGTACTTC. It yields the protein CASSPTRTSGKQYF.